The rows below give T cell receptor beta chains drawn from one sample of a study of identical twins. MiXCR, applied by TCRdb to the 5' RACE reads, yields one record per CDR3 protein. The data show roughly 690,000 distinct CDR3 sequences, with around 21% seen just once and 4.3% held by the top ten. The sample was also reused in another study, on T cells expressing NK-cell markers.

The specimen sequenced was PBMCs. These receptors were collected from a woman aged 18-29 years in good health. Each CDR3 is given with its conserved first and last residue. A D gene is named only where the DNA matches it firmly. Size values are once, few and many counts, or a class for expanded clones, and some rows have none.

cdr3_aa: CASSPGSTGELFF
cdr3_nt: TGTGCCAGCTCACCGGGGAGCACCGGGGAGCTGTTTTTT
j_call: TRBJ2-2
clone_size: many
v_call: TRBV18
d_call: NA

cdr3_aa: CSVEDRLDTQYF
cdr3_nt: TGCAGCGTTGAAGATCGTTTAGATACGCAGTATTTT
j_call: TRBJ2-3
clone_size: NA
v_call: TRBV29-1
d_call: NA

cdr3_aa: CASSLGARQGVSYEQYF
cdr3_nt: TGTGCCAGCAGTTTGGGGGCCCGACAGGGAGTCTCCTACGAGCAGTACTTC
j_call: TRBJ2-7
clone_size: many
v_call: TRBV12-3/TRBV12-4
d_call: TRBD1

cdr3_aa: CASSSDRASNQPQHF
cdr3_nt: TGTGCCAGCAGCTCGGACAGGGCGAGCAATCAGCCCCAGCATTTT
j_call: TRBJ1-5
clone_size: few
v_call: TRBV12-3/TRBV12-4
d_call: TRBD1

cdr3_aa: CASSLGGRRYNEQFF
cdr3_nt: TGTGCCAGCAGTCTGGGGGGGCGCAGATACAATGAGCAGTTCTTC
j_call: TRBJ2-1
clone_size: few
v_call: TRBV12-3/TRBV12-4
d_call: NA

cdr3_aa: CASRGTTSPLHF
cdr3_nt: TGTGCCAGCAGGGGAACGACGTCACCCCTCCACTTT
j_call: TRBJ1-6
clone_size: NA
v_call: TRBV12-3/TRBV12-4
d_call: NA

cdr3_aa: CATSGTVRDEQFF
cdr3_nt: TGTGCCACCAGTGGCACGGTGAGAGATGAGCAGTTCTTC
j_call: TRBJ2-1
clone_size: NA
v_call: TRBV24-1
d_call: NA

cdr3_aa: CASSYSNSGGAYEQYF
cdr3_nt: TGTGCCAGCAGTTACTCGAACAGCGGGGGGGCCTACGAGCAGTACTTC
j_call: TRBJ2-7
clone_size: NA
v_call: TRBV6-5
d_call: TRBD2

cdr3_aa: CSVGQGVGSEQFF
cdr3_nt: TGCAGTGTGGGGCAGGGGGTAGGATCTGAGCAGTTCTTC
j_call: TRBJ2-1
clone_size: few
v_call: TRBV20-1
d_call: TRBD1

cdr3_aa: CSAMNPRPPAVRVGTGELFF
cdr3_nt: TGCAGTGCCATGAACCCCCGCCCCCCAGCCGTCAGAGTCGGCACCGGGGAGCTGTTTTTT
j_call: TRBJ2-2
clone_size: NA
v_call: TRBV20-1
d_call: NA

cdr3_aa: CASSSDTGGDQPQHF
cdr3_nt: TGTGCCAGCAGCAGCGACACAGGGGGTGATCAGCCCCAGCATTTT
j_call: TRBJ1-5
clone_size: few
v_call: TRBV21-1
d_call: NA

cdr3_aa: CASSQRLYEQYF
cdr3_nt: TGCGCCAGCAGCCAAAGACTTTACGAGCAGTACTTC
j_call: TRBJ2-7
clone_size: NA
v_call: TRBV5-1
d_call: NA

cdr3_aa: CASSLNLVSEAFF
cdr3_nt: TGTGCCAGCAGCTTAAATCTGGTCTCTGAAGCTTTCTTT
j_call: TRBJ1-1
clone_size: NA
v_call: TRBV7-3
d_call: NA

cdr3_aa: CSAPRGGRTGELFF
cdr3_nt: TGCAGTGCTCCTCGCGGGGGGCGCACCGGGGAGCTGTTTTTT
j_call: TRBJ2-2
clone_size: once
v_call: TRBV20-1
d_call: TRBD2

cdr3_aa: CAISDPGHFNYGYTF
cdr3_nt: TGTGCCATCAGTGACCCGGGACACTTTAACTATGGCTACACCTTC
j_call: TRBJ1-2
clone_size: NA
v_call: TRBV10-3
d_call: NA

cdr3_aa: CASGLRPPGGSPYEQYF
cdr3_nt: TGTGCTAGTGGTTTGAGGCCTCCCGGCGGGAGTCCCTACGAGCAGTACTTC
j_call: TRBJ2-7
clone_size: NA
v_call: TRBV12-5
d_call: TRBD2

cdr3_aa: CASSLKEKQYF
cdr3_nt: TGTGCCAGCAGTTTAAAGGAAAAGCAGTACTTC
j_call: TRBJ2-7
clone_size: few
v_call: TRBV12-3/TRBV12-4
d_call: NA

cdr3_aa: CASSPRSTIYF
cdr3_nt: TGTGCCAGCAGCCCCCGGTCCACCATATATTTT
j_call: TRBJ1-3
clone_size: many
v_call: TRBV12-3/TRBV12-4
d_call: NA

cdr3_aa: CASSLALADEQFF
cdr3_nt: TGTGCCAGCAGCTTAGCGTTAGCGGATGAGCAGTTCTTC
j_call: TRBJ2-1
clone_size: NA
v_call: TRBV7-2
d_call: NA

cdr3_aa: CAISVAQLAGDTQYF
cdr3_nt: TGTGCCATCAGTGTGGCTCAACTAGCCGGGGATACGCAGTATTTT
j_call: TRBJ2-3
clone_size: few
v_call: TRBV10-3
d_call: NA

cdr3_aa: CASSPRQGAINEQFF
cdr3_nt: TGTGCCAGCAGCCCCAGACAGGGAGCGATCAATGAGCAGTTCTTC
j_call: TRBJ2-1
clone_size: many
v_call: TRBV7-9
d_call: TRBD1

cdr3_aa: CASRAIGSYNEQFF
cdr3_nt: TGTGCCAGCAGGGCTATCGGTAGCTACAATGAGCAGTTCTTC
j_call: TRBJ2-1
clone_size: many
v_call: TRBV27
d_call: NA

cdr3_aa: CAISDLQTGTSGPNTQYF
cdr3_nt: TGTGCCATCAGTGACTTGCAAACCGGGACTAGCGGGCCTAATACGCAGTATTTT
j_call: TRBJ2-3
clone_size: NA
v_call: TRBV10-3
d_call: TRBD2

cdr3_aa: CSARDPLAGGNPYEQYF
cdr3_nt: TGCAGTGCTAGAGATCCCCTAGCGGGAGGTAACCCCTACGAGCAGTACTTC
j_call: TRBJ2-7
clone_size: few
v_call: TRBV20-1
d_call: TRBD2

cdr3_aa: CATSGKGLAGMNEQFF
cdr3_nt: TGTGCCACCAGCGGAAAGGGACTAGCGGGAATGAATGAGCAGTTCTTC
j_call: TRBJ2-1
clone_size: NA
v_call: TRBV15
d_call: TRBD2

cdr3_aa: CASTPDRANTGELFF
cdr3_nt: TGTGCCAGCACCCCGGACAGGGCGAACACCGGGGAGCTGTTTTTT
j_call: TRBJ2-2
clone_size: few
v_call: TRBV12-3/TRBV12-4
d_call: TRBD1

cdr3_aa: CASSQAPAGEAFF
cdr3_nt: TGCGCCAGCAGCCAAGCCCCCGCGGGTGAAGCTTTCTTT
j_call: TRBJ1-1
clone_size: NA
v_call: TRBV4-3
d_call: NA

cdr3_aa: CAAQGRESTDTQYF
cdr3_nt: TGTGCCGCTCAGGGGCGGGAGAGCACAGATACGCAGTATTTT
j_call: TRBJ2-3
clone_size: NA
v_call: TRBV7-2
d_call: NA

cdr3_aa: CASSYQIYSSYNEQFF
cdr3_nt: TGTGCCAGCAGTTACCAAATCTATAGCTCCTACAATGAGCAGTTCTTC
j_call: TRBJ2-1
clone_size: few
v_call: TRBV6-5
d_call: NA

cdr3_aa: CASSEGRAGMNEQFF
cdr3_nt: TGTGCCAGCAGTGAAGGCAGGGCAGGTATGAATGAGCAGTTCTTC
j_call: TRBJ2-1
clone_size: few
v_call: TRBV2
d_call: NA

cdr3_aa: CATSRATGYYGYTF
cdr3_nt: TGTGCCACCAGCAGAGCGACAGGGTACTATGGCTACACCTTC
j_call: TRBJ1-2
clone_size: once
v_call: TRBV15
d_call: TRBD1

cdr3_aa: CASSLSVEKSDYEQYF
cdr3_nt: TGCGCCAGCAGCTTATCTGTGGAAAAGTCGGACTACGAGCAGTACTTC
j_call: TRBJ2-7
clone_size: few
v_call: TRBV5-1
d_call: NA

cdr3_aa: CASSQGVLTGELFF
cdr3_nt: TGTGCCAGCAGTCAGGGAGTACTAACCGGGGAGCTGTTTTTT
j_call: TRBJ2-2
clone_size: many
v_call: TRBV6-1
d_call: NA

cdr3_aa: CAWSRRGTGNTIYF
cdr3_nt: TGTGCCTGGAGTCGTCGGGGCACGGGAAACACCATATATTTT
j_call: TRBJ1-3
clone_size: few
v_call: TRBV30
d_call: NA

cdr3_aa: CASSSGQGWIYEQFF
cdr3_nt: TGCGCCAGCAGCTCGGGACAGGGCTGGATCTATGAGCAGTTCTTC
j_call: TRBJ2-1
clone_size: NA
v_call: TRBV5-1
d_call: TRBD1

cdr3_aa: CAISESIGVPTF
cdr3_nt: TGTGCCATCAGTGAGTCGATTGGGGTCCCGACTTTC
j_call: TRBJ2-6
clone_size: NA
v_call: TRBV10-3
d_call: NA

cdr3_aa: CASSSRQGVSYEQYF
cdr3_nt: TGCGCCAGCAGCTCCCGACAGGGGGTCTCCTACGAGCAGTACTTC
j_call: TRBJ2-7
clone_size: NA
v_call: TRBV5-1
d_call: TRBD1

cdr3_aa: CSVGKQGGTYEQYF
cdr3_nt: TGCAGCGTTGGGAAACAGGGGGGGACCTACGAGCAGTACTTC
j_call: TRBJ2-7
clone_size: few
v_call: TRBV29-1
d_call: NA

cdr3_aa: CASSFYAGGTDTQYF
cdr3_nt: TGTGCCAGCAGCTTCTATGCGGGGGGCACAGATACGCAGTATTTT
j_call: TRBJ2-3
clone_size: few
v_call: TRBV5-6
d_call: TRBD2

cdr3_aa: CASRGREDSGANVLTF
cdr3_nt: TGTGCCAGCAGGGGGAGGGAGGACTCTGGGGCCAACGTCCTGACTTTC
j_call: TRBJ2-6
clone_size: NA
v_call: TRBV11-3
d_call: TRBD2

cdr3_aa: CSARDIGAEDNEQFF
cdr3_nt: TGCAGTGCTAGAGATATAGGGGCGGAGGACAATGAGCAGTTCTTC
j_call: TRBJ2-1
clone_size: few
v_call: TRBV20-1
d_call: NA

cdr3_aa: CASSFQGIMGANVLTF
cdr3_nt: TGTGCCAGCAGCTTTCAGGGGATAATGGGGGCCAACGTCCTGACTTTC
j_call: TRBJ2-6
clone_size: NA
v_call: TRBV7-2
d_call: NA

cdr3_aa: CSAMGQAAYEQYF
cdr3_nt: TGCAGTGCTATGGGACAGGCCGCCTACGAGCAGTACTTC
j_call: TRBJ2-7
clone_size: NA
v_call: TRBV20-1
d_call: TRBD1

cdr3_aa: CSAKRGNLGDEQFF
cdr3_nt: TGCAGTGCTAAGCGAGGAAACCTGGGGGATGAGCAGTTCTTC
j_call: TRBJ2-1
clone_size: many
v_call: TRBV20-1
d_call: NA

cdr3_aa: CSARGSWQETQYF
cdr3_nt: TGCAGTGCTAGAGGGTCTTGGCAGGAGACCCAGTACTTC
j_call: TRBJ2-5
clone_size: NA
v_call: TRBV20-1
d_call: NA

cdr3_aa: CASSIGLAGTSSYEQYF
cdr3_nt: TGCGCCAGCAGCATAGGACTAGCGGGGACCAGCTCCTACGAGCAGTACTTC
j_call: TRBJ2-7
clone_size: NA
v_call: TRBV5-1
d_call: TRBD2

cdr3_aa: CSAAGTSLRYEQFF
cdr3_nt: TGCAGTGCCGCCGGGACTAGCCTGAGGTATGAGCAGTTCTTC
j_call: TRBJ2-1
clone_size: few
v_call: TRBV20-1
d_call: TRBD2

cdr3_aa: CASRKTGGEVEQYF
cdr3_nt: TGTGCCAGCAGGAAAACAGGGGGCGAGGTCGAGCAGTACTTC
j_call: TRBJ2-7
clone_size: once
v_call: TRBV6-1
d_call: TRBD1

cdr3_aa: CASSLTLLAGETDTQYF
cdr3_nt: TGCGCCAGCAGCTTGACCTTACTAGCGGGGGAGACAGATACGCAGTATTTT
j_call: TRBJ2-3
clone_size: NA
v_call: TRBV5-1
d_call: TRBD2

cdr3_aa: CSAEGLAGEVTDTQYF
cdr3_nt: TGCAGTGCTGAAGGACTAGCGGGAGAGGTCACAGATACGCAGTATTTT
j_call: TRBJ2-3
clone_size: NA
v_call: TRBV20-1
d_call: TRBD2